These 17 T cell receptor beta chains share one sample of origin, sequenced in a study of OX40 agonist ivuxolimab in advanced cancers. Assay used: immunoSEQ multiplex PCR; TCRdb lists only in-frame clones, some missing. The sample yields approximately 76,000 clones, approximately 93% seen once. The source was CD4+ or CD8+ T cells sorted from blood, collected in a trial of the OX40 agonist ivuxolimab. These receptors originate from an adult with an advanced solid tumor such as melanoma, head and neck, liver or kidney cancer.

The chain joins TRBV6-1 to TRBJ1-1; D call uncertain. CDR1 and CDR2 from the germline V gene are MNHNS and SASEGT. V lost 5 bases to trimming and J lost 4 bases, with 11 bases between them. The CDR3 is made up of 13 amino acids. The CDR3 DNA reads TGTGCCAGCAGTCCAGGATCGGGCACTGAAGCTTTCTTT. It is translated as CASSPGSGTEAFF.

This clone is a singleton in its sample. The chain combines TRBV9 with TRBJ1-4, with 9 bases fitting TRBD1. V was pared by 4 bases and J by 7 bases, with 11 bases of the junction left unmatched. CDR1 and CDR2 from the germline V gene are SGDLS and YYNGEE. The CDR3 has 16 amino acids. The DNA for the CDR3 is TGTGCCAGCAGCCAAGCAAGGACAGGGGAAGGTGAAAAACTGTTTTTT. Protein: CASSQARTGEGEKLFF.

The gene calls are TRBV11-3 and TRBJ2-3; TRBD2 is a possible D gene (5 bases). The V and J ends lost 1 base and 1 base respectively, with 6 bases between them. Germline V gene data show CDR1 as SGHNT and CDR2 as YENEEA. This CDR3 spans 14 amino acids. For the CDR3, the DNA is TGTGCCAGCAGCTTAGGCGGGCGCACAGATACGCAGTATTTT. This encodes CASSLGGRTDTQYF.

The V gene is TRBV6-5, the J gene TRBJ2-7; D unresolved. The CDR3 is made up of 13 amino acids. The germline V gene encodes CDR1 MNHEY and CDR2 SVGAGI. The V end was cut by 2 bases, the J end by 3 bases, with 8 bases between. CDR3 nucleotides: TGTGCCAGCAGTTACGCGAACAGCTACGAGCAGTACTTC. Its protein product is CASSYANSYEQYF.

This chain links TRBV5-1 with TRBJ2-2, with D perhaps matching TRBD1 (6 bases). Germline CDR1 reads SGHRS; CDR2 reads YFSETQ. The CDR3 covers 14 residues. V was shortened by 7 bases and J by 2 bases, with 12 bases between the two germline ends. In DNA form, the CDR3 reads TGCGCCAGCGAAACAGGGCTTAACACCGGGGAGCTGTTTTTT. Translation: CASETGLNTGELFF.

The chain is built from TRBV2 and TRBJ2-7; tentatively, D is TRBD2 (5 bases). Trimming stripped 6 bases from V and 3 bases from J, with 9 bases between. Germline V lookup: CDR1 SNHLY, CDR2 FYNNEI. This CDR3 has 12 amino acids. CDR3 sequence: CASSPSIYEQYF. CDR3 nucleotides: TGTGCCAGCAGCCCTAGCATCTACGAGCAGTACTTC.

The chain combines TRBV4-1 with TRBJ1-2; tentatively, D is TRBD1 (6 bases). V was pared by 0 bases and J by 2 bases, with 7 bases between. This CDR3 comprises 14 residues. Germline-derived CDR1 and CDR2 are MGHRA and YSYEKL. CDR3 DNA: TGCGCCAGCAGCCAAGATACAGGGAACTATGGCTACACCTTC. Protein: CASSQDTGNYGYTF.

V is TRBV11-2 and J is TRBJ1-2; no firm D call. The V end was cut by 5 bases, the J end by 2 bases, with 12 bases between. Germline values: CDR1 SGHAT, CDR2 FQNNGV. The CDR3 has 14 amino acids. Here the CDR3 reads CASSLGGLNYGYTF. The CDR3 DNA sequence: TGTGCCAGCAGCCTAGGCGGGCTAAACTATGGCTACACCTTC.

The rearrangement links TRBV4-1 to TRBJ2-1, with D possibly matching TRBD2 (6 bases). The V end lost 0 bases, the J end lost 7 bases, and 10 bases lay between the germline ends. This CDR3 is 14 amino acids long. Germline CDR1 reads MGHRA; CDR2 reads YSYEKL. CDR3 loop: CASSQEGGSNEQFF. The CDR3 DNA follows: TGCGCCAGCAGCCAAGAAGGAGGGTCAAATGAGCAGTTCTTC.

CDR3 nucleotides: TGTGCCAGCGCGGGACAGGGGGCGCCCGGTTGGGGCTACACCTTC. Protein sequence: CASAGQGAPGWGYTF. The genes are TRBV2 and TRBJ1-2; 12 bases fit TRBD1. This CDR3 has 15 residues. V lost 8 bases to trimming and J lost 8 bases; unmatched junction nucleotides: 12. Germline V gene lookup returns CDR1 SNHLY and CDR2 FYNNEI.

This chain joins TRBV2 and TRBJ2-3, with D possibly being TRBD2 (5 bases). V lost 5 bases and J 4 bases, leaving 13 bases between the germline ends. The CDR3 runs 14 residues. Germline V lookup: CDR1 SNHLY, CDR2 FYNNEI. The CDR3 DNA reads as TGTGCCAGCAGTACCAATCTGGGAGCAGATACGCAGTATTTT. Translated: CASSTNLGADTQYF.

The chain combines TRBV19 with TRBJ2-1, with D uncertain. The germline V gene encodes CDR1 LNHDA and CDR2 SQIVND (reference sequence). Trimming pared 8 bases from V and 0 bases from J, leaving 8 bases between. The CDR3 contains 13 residues. DNA of the CDR3: TGTGCCAGTCAGCCGAACTCCTACAATGAGCAGTTCTTC. This translates into CASQPNSYNEQFF.

The J gene is TRBJ2-2, the V gene TRBV6-6; D possibly uses TRBD1 or TRBD2 (5 bases each). CDR1 is MNHNY and CDR2 is SVGAGI in the germline V gene (reference sequence). V shed 8 bases and J shed 3 bases, with 13 bases lying between them. The CDR3 is 14 amino acids. This chain's CDR3 is CASLGGDHTGELFF. The CDR3 DNA is TGTGCCAGCCTTGGGGGAGACCACACCGGGGAGCTGTTTTTT.

The V call is TRBV19, the J call TRBJ2-7; D unresolved. This CDR3 spans 14 amino acids. V lost 1 base, J lost 1 base, and 8 bases lay in between. Germline V gives CDR1 LNHDA, CDR2 SQIVND (reference sequence). The CDR3 DNA reads TGTGCCAGTAGTATAGGGATCGGATCCTACGAGCAGTACTTC. This translates into CASSIGIGSYEQYF.

The rearrangement uses TRBV29-1 and TRBJ2-2, with D possibly TRBD2 on 7 matching bases. The V gene's germline CDR1 is SQVTM and CDR2 ANQGSEA. The CDR3 totals 16 residues. Trimming shortened V by 6 bases and J by 2 bases, and 19 bases separated the two germline ends. The CDR3 DNA reads TGCAGCGTCGTCTGGGGGGGGCAGGGAAACACCGGGGAGCTGTTTTTT. Amino acid sequence: CSVVWGGQGNTGELFF.

The V gene is TRBV5-1, the J gene TRBJ1-5; the D is unclear. V was pared by 4 bases and J by 6 bases, with 14 bases between. The CDR3 length is 14 residues. Germline assignment: CDR1 SGHRS and CDR2 YFSETQ. The CDR3 DNA sequence: TGCGCCAGCAGCCCTACGGGAGAGGGTCAGCCCCAGCATTTT. It is translated as CASSPTGEGQPQHF.

This chain uses TRBV4-1 with TRBJ1-2; the match to TRBD1 covers 9 bases. This CDR3 region has 16 residues. V was clipped by 4 bases and J by 3 bases; unmatched bases: 9. Germline V lookup: CDR1 MGHRA, CDR2 YSYEKL. The CDR3 loop is CASSPRTGDGDYGYTF. The CDR3 nucleotides read TGCGCCAGCAGCCCAAGGACAGGGGACGGGGACTATGGCTACACCTTC.